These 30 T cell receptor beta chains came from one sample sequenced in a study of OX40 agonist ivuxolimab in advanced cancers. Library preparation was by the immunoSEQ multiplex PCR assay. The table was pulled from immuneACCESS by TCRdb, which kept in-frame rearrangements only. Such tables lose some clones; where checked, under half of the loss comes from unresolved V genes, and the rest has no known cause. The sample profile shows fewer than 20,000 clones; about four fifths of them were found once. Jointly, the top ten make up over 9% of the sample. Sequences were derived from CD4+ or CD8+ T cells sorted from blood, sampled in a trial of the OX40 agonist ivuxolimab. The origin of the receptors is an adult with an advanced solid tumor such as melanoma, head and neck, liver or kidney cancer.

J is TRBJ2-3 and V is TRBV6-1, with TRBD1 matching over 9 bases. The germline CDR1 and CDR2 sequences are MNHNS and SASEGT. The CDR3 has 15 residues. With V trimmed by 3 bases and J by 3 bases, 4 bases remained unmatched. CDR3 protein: CASSEGTGSTDTQYF. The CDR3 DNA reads TGTGCCAGCAGTGAGGGGACAGGGTCGACAGATACGCAGTATTTT.

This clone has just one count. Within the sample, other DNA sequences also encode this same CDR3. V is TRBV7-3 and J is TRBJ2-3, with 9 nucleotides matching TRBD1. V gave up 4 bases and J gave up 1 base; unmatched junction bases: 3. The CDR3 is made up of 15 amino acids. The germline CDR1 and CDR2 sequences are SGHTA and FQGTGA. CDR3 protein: CASSSGQGGTDTQYF. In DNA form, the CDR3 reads TGTGCCAGCAGCTCGGGACAGGGTGGCACAGATACGCAGTATTTT. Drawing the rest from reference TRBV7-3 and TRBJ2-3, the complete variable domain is GAGVSQTPSNKVTEKGKYVELRCDPISGHTALYWYRQSLGQGPEFLIYFQGTGAADDSGLPNDRFFAVRPEGSVSTLKIQRTERGDSAVYLCASSSGQGGTDTQYFGPGTRLTVL.

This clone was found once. CDR3 region: CAISEGDRLNTEAFF. The CDR3, as DNA: TGTGCCATCAGTGAAGGGGACAGGCTTAACACTGAAGCTTTCTTT. This chain links TRBV10-3 with TRBJ1-1; 8 bases are shared with TRBD1. This CDR3 is built from 15 residues. V was pared by 3 bases and J by 2 bases, with 5 bases of the junction left unmatched. CDR1 is ENHRY, CDR2 SYGVKD, per germline.

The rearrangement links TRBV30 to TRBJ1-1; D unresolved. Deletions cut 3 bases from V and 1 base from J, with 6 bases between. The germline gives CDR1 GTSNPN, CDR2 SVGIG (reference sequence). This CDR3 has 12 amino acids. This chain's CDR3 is CAWRPGNTEAFF. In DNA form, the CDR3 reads TGTGCCTGGAGGCCAGGGAACACTGAAGCTTTCTTT.

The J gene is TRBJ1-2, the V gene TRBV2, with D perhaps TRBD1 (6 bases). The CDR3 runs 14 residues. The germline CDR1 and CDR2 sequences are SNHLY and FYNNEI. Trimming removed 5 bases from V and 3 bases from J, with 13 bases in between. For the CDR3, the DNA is TGTGCCAGCAGTAAACCAGGGGAGGACTATGGCTACACCTTC. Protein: CASSKPGEDYGYTF.

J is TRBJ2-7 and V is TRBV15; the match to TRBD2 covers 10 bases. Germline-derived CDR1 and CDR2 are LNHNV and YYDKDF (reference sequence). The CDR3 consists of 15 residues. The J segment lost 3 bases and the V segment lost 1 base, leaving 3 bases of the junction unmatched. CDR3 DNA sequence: TGTGCCACCAGCAGAGTGGCTAGCGGGAGCTACGAGCAGTACTTC. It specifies CATSRVASGSYEQYF.

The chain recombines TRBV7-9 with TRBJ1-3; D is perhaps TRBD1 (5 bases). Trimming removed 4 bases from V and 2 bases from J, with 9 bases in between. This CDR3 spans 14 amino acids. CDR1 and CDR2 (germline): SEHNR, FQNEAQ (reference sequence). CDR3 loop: CASSSQGTGNTIYF. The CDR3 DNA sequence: TGTGCCAGCAGCTCCCAGGGTACTGGAAACACCATATATTTT.

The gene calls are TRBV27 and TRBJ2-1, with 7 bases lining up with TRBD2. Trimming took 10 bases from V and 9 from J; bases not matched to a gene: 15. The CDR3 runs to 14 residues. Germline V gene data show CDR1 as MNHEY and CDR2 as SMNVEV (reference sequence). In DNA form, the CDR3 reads TGTGCCACCTCTAGGGTGGGAGGGTTGGGTGAGCAGTTCTTC. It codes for CATSRVGGLGEQFF.

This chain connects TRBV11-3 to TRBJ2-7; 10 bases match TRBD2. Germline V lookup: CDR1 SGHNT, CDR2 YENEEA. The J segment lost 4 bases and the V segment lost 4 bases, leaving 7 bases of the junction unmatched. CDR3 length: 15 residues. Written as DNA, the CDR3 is TGTGCCAGCAGCTGGGCTAGCGGGAGATTTTACGAGCAGTACTTC. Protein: CASSWASGRFYEQYF. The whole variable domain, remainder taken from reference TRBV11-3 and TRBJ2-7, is EAGVVQSPRYKIIEKKQPVAFWCNPISGHNTLYWYLQNLGQGPELLIRYENEEAVDDSQLPKDRFSAERLKGVDSTLKIQPAELGDSAVYLCASSWASGRFYEQYFGPGTRLTVT.

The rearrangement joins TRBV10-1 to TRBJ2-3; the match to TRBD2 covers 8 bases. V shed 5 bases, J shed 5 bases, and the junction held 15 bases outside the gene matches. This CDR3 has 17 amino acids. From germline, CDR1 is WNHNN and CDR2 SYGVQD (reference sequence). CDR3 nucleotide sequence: TGCGCCAGCAGTCGTCCGACTAGCGCGACATCGGGAGATACGCAGTATTTT. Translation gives CASSRPTSATSGDTQYF.

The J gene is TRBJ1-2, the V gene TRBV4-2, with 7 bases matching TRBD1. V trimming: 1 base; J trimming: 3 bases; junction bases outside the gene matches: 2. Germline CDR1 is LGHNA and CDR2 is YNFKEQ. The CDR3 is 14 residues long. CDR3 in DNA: TGTGCCAGCAGCCAAGTAACAGGGGACTATGGCTACACCTTC. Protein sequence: CASSQVTGDYGYTF.

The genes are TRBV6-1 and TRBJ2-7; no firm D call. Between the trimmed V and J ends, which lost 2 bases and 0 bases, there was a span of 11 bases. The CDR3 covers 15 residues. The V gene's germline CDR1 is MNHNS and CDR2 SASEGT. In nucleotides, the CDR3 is TGTGCCAGCAGTGAAAGGGAAGCGAGCTCCTACGAGCAGTACTTC. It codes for CASSEREASSYEQYF.

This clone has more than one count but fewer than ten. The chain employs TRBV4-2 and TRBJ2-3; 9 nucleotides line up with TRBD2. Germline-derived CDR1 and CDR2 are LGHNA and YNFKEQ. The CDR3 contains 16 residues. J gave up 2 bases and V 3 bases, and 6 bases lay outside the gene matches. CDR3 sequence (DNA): TGTGCCAGCAGCCATCAGCGGGAGGACCCCACAGATACGCAGTATTTT. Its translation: CASSHQREDPTDTQYF.

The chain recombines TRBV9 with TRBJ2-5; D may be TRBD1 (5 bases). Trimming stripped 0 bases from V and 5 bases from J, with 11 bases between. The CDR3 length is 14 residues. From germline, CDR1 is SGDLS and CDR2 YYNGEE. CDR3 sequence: CASSVGSGFETQYF. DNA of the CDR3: TGTGCCAGCAGCGTAGGGTCAGGGTTCGAGACCCAGTACTTC. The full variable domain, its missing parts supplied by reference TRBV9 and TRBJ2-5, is DSGVTQTPKHLITATGQRVTLRCSPRSGDLSVYWYQQSLDQGLQFLIQYYNGEERAKGNILERFSAQQFPDLHSELNLSSLELGDSALYFCASSVGSGFETQYFGPGTRLLVL.

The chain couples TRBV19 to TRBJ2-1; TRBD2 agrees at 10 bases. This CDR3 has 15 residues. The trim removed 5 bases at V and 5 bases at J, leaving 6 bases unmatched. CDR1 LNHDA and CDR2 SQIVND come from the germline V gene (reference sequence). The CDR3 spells CASSPGLANDNEQFF. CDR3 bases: TGTGCCAGTAGTCCGGGACTAGCGAACGACAATGAGCAGTTCTTC.

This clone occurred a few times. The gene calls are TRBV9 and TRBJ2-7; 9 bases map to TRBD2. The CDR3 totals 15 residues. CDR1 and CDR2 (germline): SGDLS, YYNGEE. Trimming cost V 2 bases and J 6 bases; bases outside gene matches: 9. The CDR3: CASSVSGSSVSEQYF. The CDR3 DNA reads TGTGCCAGCAGCGTTAGCGGGAGTAGTGTGAGCGAGCAGTACTTC.

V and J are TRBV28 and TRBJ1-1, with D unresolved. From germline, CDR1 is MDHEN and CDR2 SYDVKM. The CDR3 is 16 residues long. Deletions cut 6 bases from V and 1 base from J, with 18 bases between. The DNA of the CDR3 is TGTGCCAGCAGACCGCCGGACGCCTGGGGGAACACTGAAGCTTTCTTT. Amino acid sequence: CASRPPDAWGNTEAFF.

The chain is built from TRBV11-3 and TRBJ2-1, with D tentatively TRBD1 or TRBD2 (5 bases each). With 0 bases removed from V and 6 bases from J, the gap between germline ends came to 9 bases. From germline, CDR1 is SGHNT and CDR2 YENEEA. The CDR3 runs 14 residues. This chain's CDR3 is CASSLDEGSNEQFF. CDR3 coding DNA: TGTGCCAGCAGCTTAGATGAGGGGAGCAATGAGCAGTTCTTC.

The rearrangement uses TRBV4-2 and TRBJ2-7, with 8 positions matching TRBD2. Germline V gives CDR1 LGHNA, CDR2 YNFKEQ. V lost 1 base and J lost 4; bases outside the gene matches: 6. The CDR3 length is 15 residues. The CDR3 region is CASSQAGGRNYEQYF. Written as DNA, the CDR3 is TGTGCCAGCAGCCAAGCTGGCGGGAGGAATTACGAGCAGTACTTC.

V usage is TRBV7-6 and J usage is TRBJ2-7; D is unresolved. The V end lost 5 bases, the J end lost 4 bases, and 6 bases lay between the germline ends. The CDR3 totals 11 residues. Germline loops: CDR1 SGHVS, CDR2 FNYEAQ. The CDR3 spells CASSPGYEQYF. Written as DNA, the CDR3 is TGTGCCAGCAGCCCAGGATACGAGCAGTACTTC.

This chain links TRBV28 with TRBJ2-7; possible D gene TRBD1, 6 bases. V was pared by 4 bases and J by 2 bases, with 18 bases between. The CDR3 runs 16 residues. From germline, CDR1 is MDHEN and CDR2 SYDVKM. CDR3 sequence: CASSWGTTGGPYEQYF. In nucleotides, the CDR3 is TGTGCCAGCAGTTGGGGGACGACAGGTGGACCCTACGAGCAGTACTTC.

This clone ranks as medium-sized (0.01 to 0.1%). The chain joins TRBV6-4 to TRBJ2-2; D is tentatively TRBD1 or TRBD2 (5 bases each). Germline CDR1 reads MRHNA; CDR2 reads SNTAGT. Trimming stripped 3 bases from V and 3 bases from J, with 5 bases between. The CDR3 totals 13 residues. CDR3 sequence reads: CASSEGHTGELFF. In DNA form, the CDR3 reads TGTGCCAGCAGTGAGGGACACACCGGGGAGCTGTTTTTT.

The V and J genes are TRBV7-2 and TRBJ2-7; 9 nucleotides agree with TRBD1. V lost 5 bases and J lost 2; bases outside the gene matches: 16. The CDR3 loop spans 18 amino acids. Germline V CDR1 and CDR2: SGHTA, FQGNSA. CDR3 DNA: TGTGCCAGCAGCACCCGGACAGGGGAAGCGGTGAATCCCTACGAGCAGTACTTC. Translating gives CASSTRTGEAVNPYEQYF.

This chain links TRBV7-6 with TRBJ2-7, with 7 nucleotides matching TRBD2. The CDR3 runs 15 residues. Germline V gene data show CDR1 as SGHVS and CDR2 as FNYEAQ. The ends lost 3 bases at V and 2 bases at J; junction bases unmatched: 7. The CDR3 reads CASSFDSSGAYEQYF. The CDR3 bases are TGTGCCAGCAGCTTTGATTCTAGCGGCGCCTACGAGCAGTACTTC.

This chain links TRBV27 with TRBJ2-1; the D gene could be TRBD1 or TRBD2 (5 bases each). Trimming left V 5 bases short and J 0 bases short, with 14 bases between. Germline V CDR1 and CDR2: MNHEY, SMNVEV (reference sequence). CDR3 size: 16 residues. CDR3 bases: TGTGCCAGCAGTGTACCGGGACCCACCTCCTACAATGAGCAGTTCTTC. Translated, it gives CASSVPGPTSYNEQFF.

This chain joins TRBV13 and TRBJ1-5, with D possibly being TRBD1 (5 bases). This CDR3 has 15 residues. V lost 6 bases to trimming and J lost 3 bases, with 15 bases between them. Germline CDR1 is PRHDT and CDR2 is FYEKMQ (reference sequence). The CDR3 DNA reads TGTGCCAGCAGTTTTCTACAGGTGACCAATCAGCCCCAGCATTTT. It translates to CASSFLQVTNQPQHF.

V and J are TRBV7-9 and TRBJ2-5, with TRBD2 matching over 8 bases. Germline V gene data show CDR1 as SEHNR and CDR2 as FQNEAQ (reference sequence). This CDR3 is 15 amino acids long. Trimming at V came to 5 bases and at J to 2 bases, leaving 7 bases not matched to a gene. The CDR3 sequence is CASSHRLAQQETQYF. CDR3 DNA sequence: TGTGCCAGCAGCCACAGACTAGCGCAACAAGAGACCCAGTACTTC. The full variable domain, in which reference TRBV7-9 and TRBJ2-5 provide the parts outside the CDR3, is DTGVSQNPRHKITKRGQNVTFRCDPISEHNRLYWYRQTLGQGPEFLTYFQNEAQLEKSRLLSDRFSAERPKGSFSTLEIQRTEQGDSAMYLCASSHRLAQQETQYFGPGTRLLVL.

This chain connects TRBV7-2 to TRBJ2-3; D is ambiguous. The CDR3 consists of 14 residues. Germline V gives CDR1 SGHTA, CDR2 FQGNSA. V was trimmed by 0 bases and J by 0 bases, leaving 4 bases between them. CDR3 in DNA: TGTGCCAGCAGCTTAGCCGGGAGCACAGATACGCAGTATTTT. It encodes CASSLAGSTDTQYF.

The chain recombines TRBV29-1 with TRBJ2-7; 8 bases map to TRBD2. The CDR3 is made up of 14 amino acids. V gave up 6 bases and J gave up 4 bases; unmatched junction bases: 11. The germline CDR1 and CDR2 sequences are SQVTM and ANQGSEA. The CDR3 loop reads CSVVSGKSRYEQYF. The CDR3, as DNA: TGCAGCGTCGTTAGCGGGAAGTCTCGGTACGAGCAGTACTTC.

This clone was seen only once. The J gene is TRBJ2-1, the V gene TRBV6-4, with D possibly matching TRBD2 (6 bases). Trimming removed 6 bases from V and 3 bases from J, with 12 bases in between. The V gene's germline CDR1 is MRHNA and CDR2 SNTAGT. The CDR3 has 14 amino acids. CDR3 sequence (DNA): TGTGCCAGCAGCGCGGAGGGAGACTACAATGAGCAGTTCTTC. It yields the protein CASSAEGDYNEQFF.